This T cell receptor beta chain is from a study of blood T cell repertoires in COVID-19. The overall study: PBMCs, B-cell-depleted T cells, or T cells provided the cDNA or gDNA that made up the material.

Germline V gene data show CDR1 as MGHRA and CDR2 as YSYEKL. The CDR3 runs to 19 residues. V lost 2 bases and J lost 6, with 26 bases in between. As originally analysed: Reference gene primer amplification yielded estimated nucleated cell counts. Profiling relied on immunoSEQ multiplex PCR, and the TCRdb table lists in-frame clones only, not all of them. D and trimming come from the DNA, and the V and J calls and clone size come from that table. The sample carries 50,000 to 65,000 clones, roughly 92% recorded once. The V gene is TRBV4-1, the J gene TRBJ2-1, with D perhaps matching TRBD1 (7 bases). Input material: peripheral blood. The TCR comes from a human donor in a cohort sampled during active COVID-19. The CDR3 sequence: CASSQQRGLLALTSNEQFF. The CDR3 coding sequence is TGCGCCAGCAGCCAACAAAGGGGGCTACTAGCTCTCACCTCCAATGAGCAGTTCTTC.